Below are 8 T cell receptor delta chains sequenced from a single sample in a study of gamma-delta T cells after stem cell transplantation. TCRdb re-processed the RT-PCR reads via CATT. The sample has 2,800 or so delta-chain clones, 2.9% seen once; the top ten hold 20% to 30%. The specimen was gamma-delta T cells. The receptors were sampled from a human donor. It is not recorded whose cells these are; they may come from a transplant donor.

On this clone itself: Just one base apart from a much larger clone, this may be a read error. This CDR3 is CACDTFRSSYVGDRKPRGTDKLIF. DNA of the CDR3: TGTGCCTGTGACACCTTTAGGTCCTCCTACGTTGGGGATAGGAAGCCGCGGGGAACCGATAAACTCATCTTT. The V call is TRDV2, the J call TRDJ1; TRDD3 might be the D (7 bases). This CDR3 is built from 24 residues. Germline CDR1 reads GEAIGNYY; CDR2 reads EKD. The ends were cut back, 0 bases at V and 2 bases at J, with 39 bases in the middle.

This clone was counted only a few times. A much bigger clone sits one base away, suggesting this may be a read error. Other DNA sequences within the sample encode an identical CDR3. The rearrangement links TRDV2 to TRDJ1; tentative D call: TRDD3 (5 bases). V was clipped by 2 bases and J by 1 base, with 13 bases between them. The CDR3 is 15 residues long. Germline values: CDR1 GEAIGNYY, CDR2 EKD. The CDR3 sequence: CACDILLGVTDKLIF. The CDR3 nucleotides are TGTGCCTGTGACATTCTGCTGGGAGTCACCGATAAACTCATCTTT.

This clone was seen more than once but under ten times. A much bigger clone sits one base away, suggesting this may be a read error. Other DNA variants within this sample encode the same CDR3. V is TRDV2 and J is TRDJ3; 8 nucleotides line up with TRDD3. The CDR3 covers 21 residues. In germline, CDR1 is GEAIGNYY, CDR2 EKD. CDR3 in DNA: TGTGCTTGTGACACCGCTAGGGGATACACCGAGTATACCTGGGACACCCGACAGATGTTTTTC. Protein: CACDTARGYTEYTWDTRQMFF.

Regarding this clone: A read error likely explains this, since a far larger clone differs by one base. The chain carries TRDV2 and TRDJ1, with 9 nucleotides matching TRDD3. The trim removed 4 bases at V and 3 bases at J, leaving 8 bases unmatched. The CDR3 is made up of 15 amino acids. Germline CDR1 is GEAIGNYY and CDR2 is EKD. CDR3 coding DNA: TGTGCCTGTGAGGGATTGGGGGATATCCCCGATAAACTCATCTTT. Its translation is CACEGLGDIPDKLIF.

This clone is judged large (0.1 to 1%). The chain couples TRDV2 to TRDJ1; 10 positions agree with TRDD3. The CDR3 has 20 amino acids. Per germline, CDR1 GEAIGNYY and CDR2 EKD. Unmatched junction bases numbered 16, after V lost 1 base and J lost 0 bases. The CDR3 sequence: CACDTVHGGGYREDTDKLIF. Written as DNA, the CDR3 is TGTGCCTGTGACACTGTTCATGGTGGGGGATACAGGGAAGACACCGATAAACTCATCTTT.

This clone appeared a few times. A single base separates this from a much larger clone, so it may be a read error. The V call is TRDV2, the J call TRDJ1; no reliable D call. The V end lost 3 bases, the J end lost 0 bases, and 13 bases lay between the germline ends. Germline CDR1 and CDR2: GEAIGNYY and EKD. The CDR3 is 15 residues long. The CDR3 DNA reads TGTGCCTGTGACCCATCGTACAGATACACCGATAAACTCATCTTT. Translation gives CACDPSYRYTDKLIF.

This clone was picked up many times. Just one base apart from a much larger clone, this may be a read error. Within the sample, other DNA sequences also encode this same CDR3. The chain employs TRDV2 and TRDJ1; D perhaps matches TRDD3 (6 bases). This CDR3 region has 17 residues. V was cut by 1 base and J by 1 base, with 18 bases left in between. Germline V CDR1 and CDR2: GEAIGNYY, EKD. CDR3 sequence (DNA): TGTGCCTGTGACACGATGGGGGCTACAGGGGGCACCGATAAACTCATCTTT. As protein: CACDTMGATGGTDKLIF.

This clone is termed medium-sized (0.01 to 0.1%). This CDR3 is also generated by other DNA sequences in the sample. The chain combines TRDV2 with TRDJ1; 9 bases map to TRDD3. The CDR3 is 19 amino acids. CDR1 GEAIGNYY and CDR2 EKD come from the germline V gene. J lost 0 bases, V lost 1 base, and 14 bases had no gene match. CDR3 in amino acids: CACDTLLSGGLPYTDKLIF. The CDR3 DNA reads as TGTGCCTGTGACACTCTCCTTTCTGGGGGATTACCGTACACCGATAAACTCATCTTT.